This T cell receptor (beta chain) stems from a study of blood T cell repertoires in COVID-19. This CDR3 contains 15 residues. Trimming removed 5 bases at V and 3 bases at J, with 13 bases between. Germline CDR1 MNHEY, CDR2 SVGEGT. Measured with immunoSEQ multiplex PCR; TCRdb has only the in-frame clones, and not every one. The profile shows roughly 380,000 clones, approximately 89% of them singletons. The chain is built from TRBV6-2 or TRBV6-3 and TRBJ2-2; tentatively, D is TRBD1 (5 bases). The sequenced sample consisted of peripheral blood. This clonotype was obtained from a woman between 40 and 50 years old with COVID-19, enrolled during active disease. The CDR3 coding sequence is TGTGCCAGCAGTATATCAGGGTCGGACACCGGGGAGCTGTTTTTT. Translated: CASSISGSDTGELFF.